This T cell receptor beta chain was profiled in a study of CD8+ T cells in alopecia areata. Once RNA had been extracted, it was reverse transcribed into cDNA to act as the sequencing template. Clones were sequenced by immunoSEQ multiplex PCR, and TCRdb holds only the in-frame ones, with some missing. Of 60,000 to 85,000 clones listed, about 30% were seen once; the top ten hold 15%. Study results and caveats: Because one nonresponder was included, the link of baseline CD8+ expansion to response is considered uncertain. The study found higher clonality in lesional than normal scalp, especially in alopecia totalis/universalis.

This clone appeared a few times. Its antigen remains unidentified. Treatment here: oral pan-JAK inhibitor, 5-10 mg twice daily. The CDR3 length is 12 residues. CDR1 MNHNY and CDR2 SVGAGI come from the germline V gene (reference sequence). The V end was cut by 7 bases, the J end by 2 bases, with 7 bases between. The sample here was CD8+ T cells sorted from blood, taken at week 4, from a patient treated with tofacitinib. The chain has TRBV6-6 and TRBJ2-3; D uncertain. This TCR was sampled from a human donor with alopecia areata. The CDR3 sequence: CASTGATDTQYF. The CDR3 region has the DNA TGTGCCAGCACTGGAGCCACAGATACGCAGTATTTT.